This T cell receptor (beta chain) is from a study of OX40 agonist ivuxolimab in advanced cancers. Study-wide context: Patients achieving partial responses numbered three: one hepatocellular carcinoma case and two cutaneous melanoma cases.

In the case of this clone: Its antigen is not known.

Broader study findings: Some nonresponders also had low normalized T-cell clonal expansion.

Prior autoimmune disease or systemic immunosuppression barred patients. Baseline was the first blood sampling point, followed by cycle 4 day 1 and cycle 7 day 1. This CDR3 is 14 amino acids long. Germline assignment: CDR1 SGHTS and CDR2 YDEGEE. Trimming cost V 7 bases and J 9 bases, with 20 bases left between them. Clones were sequenced by immunoSEQ multiplex PCR, and TCRdb holds only the in-frame ones, with some missing. The repertoire holds 72,000 or so clones, with 80% to 90% as singletons. The V call is TRBV5-8, the J call TRBJ2-1; D ambiguous. The sequences come from CD4+ or CD8+ T cells sorted from blood, collected in a trial of the OX40 agonist ivuxolimab. The receptor comes from an adult with an advanced solid tumor such as melanoma, head and neck, liver or kidney cancer. This CDR3 is CASLSRWGHREQFF. The CDR3 DNA follows: TGTGCCAGCTTAAGTAGGTGGGGTCATCGTGAGCAGTTCTTC.